This T cell receptor (beta chain) was recovered during a study of blood T cell repertoires in COVID-19 (dated by TCRdb to 2018 to 2021). Looking at the study overall: Collaborator samples came from the United States, Italy and Spain and covered acute and convalescent phases of COVID-19. The material from the prospective study consisted of cDNA or gDNA derived from T cells, B-cell-depleted T cells, or PBMCs. The dataset comprised deeply sampled blood TCRbeta repertoires from subjects exposed to, actively infected with, or recovered from COVID-19. The repertoires were released in a freely available public database intended as a resource for research on the immune response to SARS-CoV-2. The samples were drawn from the first 160 participants of the ongoing ImmuneRACE study and from 1,254 subjects provided by 6 global collaborators. A de-identified subject ID, COVID-19 status, age in years and sex were almost always included in the sample metadata. Where HLA class I and class II types were available, the types were taken from metadata supplied by the sample provider, not from assay-based typing. The investigation overall reported the following: Clinical and demographic metadata were provided uncurated, with the amount varying by source and participant.

The table lists this clone with a few counts. Its antigen remains unidentified. No clone much larger than this one lies a single base away; base qualities are absent. One collaborating source in Seattle enrolled patients during active infection and followed them longitudinally through the course of disease. The collaborating institutions used their own protocols to collect whole blood in K2EDTA tubes. Collaborator samples were shipped for TCRbeta analysis as frozen whole blood, isolated PBMCs, or DNA extracted from either sample type. TCRbeta CDR3 regions were amplified from genomic DNA using the immunoSEQ Assay, a bias-controlled multiplex PCR. On the study's bioinformatics: Within the assay, amplification of reference gene primers was used to estimate how many nucleated cells each sample contained. To quantify the absolute abundance of each unique TCRbeta CDR3 rearrangement, sequence reads were collapsed and filtered. For each sample, productive Simpson clonality was calculated as the square root of Simpson's diversity index across productive rearrangements. Entries here come from immuneACCESS through TCRdb and include only in-frame sequences with V and J called. Some clones fail to appear in such tables; in the studies checked, an unresolved V gene covers under half of the shortfall, and the cause of the remainder is unknown. V, J and clone size are those of that table, while D and trimming were read from the DNA. The sample table lists fewer than 60,000 clones, 65% to 85% of them with a count of one. The ten largest clones represent 11% of the sample.

Including cysteine and phenylalanine, the CDR3 has 17 amino acids. The read is trimmed to its CDR3 DNA, 51 bases read in frame from base 1. According to the germline V gene (reference sequence), CDR1 reads MNHEY and CDR2 reads SMNVEV. The germline V end is reduced by 1 base and the J end by 3 bases; junction bases left unmatched: 8. The clonotype comes from an elderly man with COVID-19, enrolled during active disease. The sequenced sample was peripheral blood. The chain couples TRBV27 to TRBJ2-1; the central 8 bases match TRBD2. The DNA reads as follows: TGTGCCAGCAGTTTATTCGGGAGGGCCCTCCGCTACAATGAGCAGTTCTTC. Translation gives CASSLFGRALRYNEQFF.